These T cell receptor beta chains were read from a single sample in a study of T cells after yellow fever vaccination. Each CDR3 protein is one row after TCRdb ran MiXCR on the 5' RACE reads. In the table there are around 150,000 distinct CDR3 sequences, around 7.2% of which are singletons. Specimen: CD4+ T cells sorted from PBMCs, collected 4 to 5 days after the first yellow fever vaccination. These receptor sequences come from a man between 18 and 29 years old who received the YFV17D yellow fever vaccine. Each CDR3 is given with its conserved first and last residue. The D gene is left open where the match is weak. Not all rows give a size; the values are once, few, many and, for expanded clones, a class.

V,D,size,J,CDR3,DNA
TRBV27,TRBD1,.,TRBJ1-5,CASSPPRTGRWFQPQHF,TGTGCCAGCAGTCCCCCCCGGACAGGGAGGTGGTTTCAGCCCCAGCATTTT
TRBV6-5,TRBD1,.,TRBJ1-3,CASSYATGDSGNTIYF,TGTGCCAGCAGTTACGCTACAGGGGACTCTGGAAACACCATATATTTT
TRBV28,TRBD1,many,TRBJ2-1,CASSLRQGGYNEQFF,TGTGCCAGCAGTTTGAGACAGGGGGGCTACAATGAGCAGTTCTTC
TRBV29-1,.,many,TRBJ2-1,CSVLPSSYNEQFF,TGCAGCGTTCTCCCGAGCTCCTACAATGAGCAGTTCTTC
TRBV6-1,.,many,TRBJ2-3,CASRALGRGSGDTQYF,TGTGCCAGCAGAGCCCTTGGCAGGGGCAGTGGAGATACGCAGTATTTT
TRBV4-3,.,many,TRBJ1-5,CASSHGENQPQHF,TGCGCCAGCAGCCACGGAGAGAATCAGCCCCAGCATTTT
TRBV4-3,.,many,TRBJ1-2,CASSLGEGSTSGYTF,TGCGCCAGCAGCCTGGGAGAGGGCAGCACTAGCGGCTACACCTTC
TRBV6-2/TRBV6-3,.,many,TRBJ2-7,CASRRTAYEQYF,TGTGCCAGCAGGAGGACAGCCTACGAGCAGTACTTC
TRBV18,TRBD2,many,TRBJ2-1,CASSPSLAGGKNEQFF,TGTGCCAGCTCACCATCCTTAGCGGGGGGTAAGAATGAGCAGTTCTTC
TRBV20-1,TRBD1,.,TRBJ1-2,CSAPRDRTRLNYGYTF,TGCAGTGCGCCTAGGGACAGAACCCGCCTCAACTATGGCTACACCTTC
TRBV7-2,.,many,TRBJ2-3,CASSPSWGDTQYF,TGTGCCAGCAGCCCCTCATGGGGAGATACGCAGTATTTT
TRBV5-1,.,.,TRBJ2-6,CASTQQGGGSGANVLTF,TGCGCCAGCACCCAACAGGGTGGTGGATCTGGGGCCAACGTCCTGACTTTC
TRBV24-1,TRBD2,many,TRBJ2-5,CATSDGLRGGAKETQYF,TGTGCCACCAGTGATGGCCTCCGGGGGGGGGCAAAAGAGACCCAGTACTTC
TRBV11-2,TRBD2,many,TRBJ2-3,CASSLIPRAGGTDTQYF,TGTGCCAGCAGCTTAATCCCCAGAGCGGGGGGCACAGATACGCAGTATTTT
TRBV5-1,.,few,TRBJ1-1,CASSLDNPEAFF,TGCGCCAGCAGTTTGGACAACCCTGAAGCTTTCTTT
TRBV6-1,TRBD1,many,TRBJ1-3,CASRPGQAGNTIYF,TGTGCCAGCAGACCTGGACAGGCTGGAAACACCATATATTTT
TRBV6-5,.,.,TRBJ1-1,CASGNPRNTEAFF,TGTGCCAGCGGGAACCCAAGGAACACTGAAGCTTTCTTT
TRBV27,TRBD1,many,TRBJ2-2,CASSLRTGTTGELFF,TGTGCCAGCAGTTTACGGACAGGGACCACCGGGGAGCTGTTTTTT
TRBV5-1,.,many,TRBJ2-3,CASSWQGTFTDTQYF,TGCGCCAGCAGCTGGCAGGGAACCTTCACAGATACGCAGTATTTT
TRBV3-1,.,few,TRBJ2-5,CASSQVGGGETQYF,TGTGCCAGCAGCCAAGTTGGAGGTGGAGAGACCCAGTACTTC
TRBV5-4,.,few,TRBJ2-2,CASSKGQTSNTGELFF,TGTGCCAGCAGCAAGGGGCAAACCTCGAACACCGGGGAGCTGTTTTTT
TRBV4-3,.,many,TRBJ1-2,CASSQEGGPVLRGYGYTF,TGCGCCAGCAGCCAAGAAGGGGGTCCGGTTCTGAGGGGCTATGGCTACACCTTC
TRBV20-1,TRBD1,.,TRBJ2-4,CSASSPGQTTIAKNLQYF,TGCAGTGCTAGCTCTCCGGGACAGACGACTATAGCCAAAAACCTTCAGTACTTC
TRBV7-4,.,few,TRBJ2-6,CASSGHRDSGANVLTF,TGTGCCAGCAGCGGCCATAGAGACTCTGGGGCCAACGTCCTGACTTTC
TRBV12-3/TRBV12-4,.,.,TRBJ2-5,CASNGPTETQYF,TGTGCCAGCAACGGCCCTACGGAGACCCAGTACTTC
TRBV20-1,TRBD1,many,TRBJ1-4,CSATGGDEKLFF,TGCAGTGCTACAGGGGGAGATGAAAAACTGTTTTTT
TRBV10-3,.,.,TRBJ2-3,CATAQGMADTQYF,TGTGCCACTGCACAGGGTATGGCAGATACGCAGTATTTT
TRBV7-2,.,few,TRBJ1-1,CASLPRGGRLVEAFF,TGTGCCAGCCTTCCTAGGGGGGGCCGTCTTGTTGAAGCTTTCTTT
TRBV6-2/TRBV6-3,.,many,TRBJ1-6,CASRRGRFSSYNSPLHF,TGTGCCAGCAGAAGGGGACGGTTCAGCTCCTATAATTCACCCCTCCACTTT